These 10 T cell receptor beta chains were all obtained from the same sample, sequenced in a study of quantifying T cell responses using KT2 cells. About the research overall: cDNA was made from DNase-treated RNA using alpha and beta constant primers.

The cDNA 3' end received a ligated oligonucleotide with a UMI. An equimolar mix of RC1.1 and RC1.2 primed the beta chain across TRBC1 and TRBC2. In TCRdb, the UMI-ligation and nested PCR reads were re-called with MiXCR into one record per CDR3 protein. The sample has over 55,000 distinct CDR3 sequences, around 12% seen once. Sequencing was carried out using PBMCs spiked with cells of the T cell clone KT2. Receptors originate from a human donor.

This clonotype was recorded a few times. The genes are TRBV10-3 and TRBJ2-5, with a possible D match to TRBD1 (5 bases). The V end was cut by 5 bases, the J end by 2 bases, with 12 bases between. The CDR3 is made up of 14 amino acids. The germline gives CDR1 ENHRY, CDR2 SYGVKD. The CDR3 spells CAISLDSYQETQYF. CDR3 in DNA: TGTGCCATCAGTCTAGACAGTTATCAAGAGACCCAGTACTTC.

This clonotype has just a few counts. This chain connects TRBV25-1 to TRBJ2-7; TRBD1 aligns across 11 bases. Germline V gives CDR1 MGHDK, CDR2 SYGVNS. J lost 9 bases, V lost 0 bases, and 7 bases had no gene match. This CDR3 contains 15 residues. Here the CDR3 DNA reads TGTGCCAGCAGTGAATATACCGGGACAGGGGGTAGGCAGTACTTC. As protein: CASSEYTGTGGRQYF.

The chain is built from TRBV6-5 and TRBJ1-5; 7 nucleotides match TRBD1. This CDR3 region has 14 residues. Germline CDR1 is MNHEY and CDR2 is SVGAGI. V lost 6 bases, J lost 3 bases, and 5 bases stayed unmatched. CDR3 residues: CASSRDRDNQPQHF. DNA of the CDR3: TGTGCCAGCAGCCGGGACAGAGACAATCAGCCCCAGCATTTT.

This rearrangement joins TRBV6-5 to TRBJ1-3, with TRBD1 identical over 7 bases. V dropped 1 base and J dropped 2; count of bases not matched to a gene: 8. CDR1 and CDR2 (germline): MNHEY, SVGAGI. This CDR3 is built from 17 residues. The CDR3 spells CASSYLVGQGAGNTIYF. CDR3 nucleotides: TGTGCCAGCAGTTACTTAGTCGGCCAGGGGGCTGGAAACACCATATATTTT.

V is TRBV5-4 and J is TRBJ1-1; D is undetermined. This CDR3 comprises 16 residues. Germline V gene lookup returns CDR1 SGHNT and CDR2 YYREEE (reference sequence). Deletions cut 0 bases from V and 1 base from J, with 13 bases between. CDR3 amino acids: CASSLGLARRNTEAFF. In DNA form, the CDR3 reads TGTGCCAGCAGCTTGGGTTTGGCCCGACGGAACACTGAAGCTTTCTTT.

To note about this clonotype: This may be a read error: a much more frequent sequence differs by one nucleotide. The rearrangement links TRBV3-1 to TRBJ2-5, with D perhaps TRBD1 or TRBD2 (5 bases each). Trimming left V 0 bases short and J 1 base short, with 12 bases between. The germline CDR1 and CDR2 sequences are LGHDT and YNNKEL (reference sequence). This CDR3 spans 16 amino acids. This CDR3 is CASSQDPGTFQETQYF. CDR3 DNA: TGTGCCAGCAGCCAAGATCCCGGGACCTTCCAAGAGACCCAGTACTTC.

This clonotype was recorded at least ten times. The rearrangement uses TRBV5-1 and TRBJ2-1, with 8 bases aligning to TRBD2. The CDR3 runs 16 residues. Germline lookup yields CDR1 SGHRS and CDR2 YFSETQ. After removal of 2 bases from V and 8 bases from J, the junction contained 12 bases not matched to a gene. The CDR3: CASSLGESGGSDEQFF. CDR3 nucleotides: TGCGCCAGCAGCTTAGGGGAGAGCGGGGGTAGCGATGAGCAGTTCTTC.

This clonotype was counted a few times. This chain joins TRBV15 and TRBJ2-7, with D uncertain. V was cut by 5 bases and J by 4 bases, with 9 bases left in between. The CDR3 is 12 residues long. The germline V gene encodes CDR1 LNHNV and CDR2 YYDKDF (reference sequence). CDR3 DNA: TGTGCCACCAGCCAGTCCCCGTACGAGCAGTACTTC. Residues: CATSQSPYEQYF.

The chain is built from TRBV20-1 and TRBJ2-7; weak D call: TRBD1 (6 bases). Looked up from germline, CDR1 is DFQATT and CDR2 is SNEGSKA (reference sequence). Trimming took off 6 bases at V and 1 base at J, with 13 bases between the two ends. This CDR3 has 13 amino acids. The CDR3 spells CSAGTGTSYEQYF. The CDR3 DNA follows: TGCAGTGCCGGGACCGGGACATCCTACGAGCAGTACTTC.

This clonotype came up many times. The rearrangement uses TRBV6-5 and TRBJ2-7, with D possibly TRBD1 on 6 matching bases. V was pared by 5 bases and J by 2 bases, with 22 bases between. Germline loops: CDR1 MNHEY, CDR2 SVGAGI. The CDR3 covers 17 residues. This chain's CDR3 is CASSKRTGFGAPYEQYF. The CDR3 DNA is TGTGCCAGCAGTAAAAGAACAGGGTTTGGGGCGCCCTACGAGCAGTACTTC.